These 13 T cell receptor beta chains originate from one sample sequenced in a study of T cells in localized non-small cell lung cancer. Clones were sequenced by immunoSEQ multiplex PCR, and TCRdb holds only the in-frame ones, with some missing. The data contain 23,000 or so clones, roughly four fifths of them seen just once; the ten biggest clones take up roughly 4.8%. This sample comprised PBMCs, obtained before any cancer treatment. These receptors were collected from a man aged 40-75 years with stage II lung adenocarcinoma.

The J gene is TRBJ2-1, the V gene TRBV10-1, with D perhaps matching TRBD1 or TRBD2 (6 bases each). Germline V gene sequence: CDR1 WNHNN, CDR2 SYGVQD (reference sequence). Trimming cost V 2 bases and J 2 bases, with 13 bases left between them. The length of the CDR3 is 16 residues. CDR3 region: CASSEGLGGPYNEQFF. DNA for the CDR3: TGCGCCAGCAGTGAGGGACTGGGGGGCCCCTACAATGAGCAGTTCTTC.

The chain links TRBV6-5 to TRBJ2-1; weak D call: TRBD2 (6 bases). CDR1 and CDR2 from the germline V gene are MNHEY and SVGAGI. The CDR3 is 14 amino acids. V was clipped by 5 bases and J by 1 base, with 9 bases between them. The CDR3: CASSRRESYNEQFF. The CDR3 nucleotides read TGTGCCAGCAGTAGGAGGGAATCCTACAATGAGCAGTTCTTC.

This chain uses TRBV29-1 with TRBJ2-2, with TRBD2 as a possible D gene (7 bases). This CDR3 is built from 16 residues. In germline, CDR1 is SQVTM, CDR2 ANQGSEA. V lost 5 bases to trimming and J lost 5 bases, with 21 bases between them. CDR3 bases: TGCAGCGTTCGTCCTAGGGGGGACTACGAGACCGGGGAGCTGTTTTTT. Translating gives CSVRPRGDYETGELFF.

The gene calls are TRBV4-1 and TRBJ2-7, with 7 bases identical to TRBD1. V lost 5 bases and J lost 3; bases outside the gene matches: 4. Germline V gene sequence: CDR1 MGHRA, CDR2 YSYEKL. This CDR3 spans 13 amino acids. In nucleotides, the CDR3 is TGCGCCAGCAGCTTCAACAGGGGCTACGAGCAGTACTTC. Translated, it gives CASSFNRGYEQYF.

The chain employs TRBV6-6 and TRBJ1-2; D remains unclear. CDR3 size: 12 residues. The V gene's germline CDR1 is MNHNY and CDR2 SVGAGI (reference sequence). Trimming removed 0 bases from V and 12 bases from J, with 11 bases in between. CDR3 amino acids: CASSYSKVSHTF. The CDR3 DNA reads TGTGCCAGCAGTTACTCGAAAGTCTCCCACACCTTC.

V gene TRBV27 combines with J gene TRBJ2-7; 7 nucleotides line up with TRBD1. V trimming: 2 bases; J trimming: 1 base; junction bases outside the gene matches: 14. The CDR3 runs 18 residues. Germline lookup yields CDR1 MNHEY and CDR2 SMNVEV (reference sequence). The CDR3, as DNA: TGTGCCAGCAGTTTAATTAAACCCACAGGGGCTGGGTCCTACGAGCAGTACTTC. Residues: CASSLIKPTGAGSYEQYF.

The V call is TRBV14, the J call TRBJ1-2; maybe TRBD1 (5 bases). CDR3 length: 13 residues. V lost 8 bases, J lost 4 bases, and 14 bases lay in between. In germline, CDR1 is SGHDN, CDR2 FVKESK. For the CDR3, the DNA is TGTGCCAGCCGGGACCCAAAAATCTATGGCTACACCTTC. Its protein is CASRDPKIYGYTF.

The V gene is TRBV6-5, the J gene TRBJ1-5; D unresolved. This CDR3 spans 14 amino acids. Germline CDR1 and CDR2: MNHEY and SVGAGI. Trimming pared 5 bases from V and 5 bases from J, leaving 13 bases between. The CDR3 spells CASSPSGVHQPQHF. The CDR3 DNA reads as TGTGCCAGCAGTCCAAGTGGGGTTCATCAGCCCCAGCATTTT.

CDR3 nucleotide sequence: TGTGCCAGCAGCGTGACTAGCGGGAACACCGGGGAGCTGTTTTTT. Encoded protein: CASSVTSGNTGELFF. V gene TRBV9 combines with J gene TRBJ2-2; 9 bases are a match to TRBD2. Germline values: CDR1 SGDLS, CDR2 YYNGEE. The CDR3 covers 15 residues. V trimming: 2 bases; J trimming: 1 base; junction bases outside the gene matches: 0.

This clone was picked up one time. The rearrangement uses TRBV18 and TRBJ1-2; D remains ambiguous. The CDR3 runs to 11 residues. Germline CDR1 and CDR2: KGHSH and LQKENI. V lost 2 bases to trimming and J lost 8 bases, with 6 bases between them. The CDR3 DNA sequence: TGTGCCAGCTCACCAGGGTTCGGCTACACCTTC. Its translation is CASSPGFGYTF.

V gene TRBV19 combines with J gene TRBJ1-2, with TRBD1 matching over 8 bases. V shed 0 bases, J shed 4 bases, and the junction held 7 bases outside the gene matches. The V gene's germline CDR1 is LNHDA and CDR2 SQIVND (reference sequence). The CDR3 has 16 amino acids. CDR3 nucleotide sequence: TGTGCCAGTAGTATAGATTGGTCAGGGGGCACCTATGGCTACACCTTC. It is translated as CASSIDWSGGTYGYTF.

This clone was found a few times. Sequence at one end of the junction differs from germline and may be a read error. The chain couples TRBV10-3 to TRBJ1-2, with D unclear. From germline, CDR1 is ENHRY and CDR2 SYGVKD. This CDR3 is 13 amino acids long. CDR3 sequence: CAISESEHYGYTF. The CDR3 DNA follows: TGTGCCATCAGTGAATCGGAACACTACGGCTACACCTTC.

V usage is TRBV9 and J usage is TRBJ1-1; D perhaps matches TRBD1 (5 bases). Between the trimmed V and J ends, which lost 3 bases and 5 bases, there was a span of 14 bases. The CDR3 covers 14 residues. Germline CDR1 and CDR2: SGDLS and YYNGEE. CDR3 sequence (DNA): TGTGCCAGCAGCGGAGCGGGGCGAGGTACTGAAGCTTTCTTT. Translated, it gives CASSGAGRGTEAFF. The full variable domain, completed using reference TRBV9 and TRBJ1-1, is DSGVTQTPKHLITATGQRVTLRCSPRSGDLSVYWYQQSLDQGLQFLIQYYNGEERAKGNILERFSAQQFPDLHSELNLSSLELGDSALYFCASSGAGRGTEAFFGQGTRLTVV.